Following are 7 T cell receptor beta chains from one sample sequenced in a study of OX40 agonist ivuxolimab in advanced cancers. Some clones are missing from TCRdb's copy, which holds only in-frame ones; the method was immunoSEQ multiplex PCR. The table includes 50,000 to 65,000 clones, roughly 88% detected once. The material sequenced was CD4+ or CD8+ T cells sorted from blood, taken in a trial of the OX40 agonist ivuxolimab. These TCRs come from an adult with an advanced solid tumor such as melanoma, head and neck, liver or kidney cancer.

CDR3 nucleotides: TGTGCCAGCGCCCGGGACAGCCAAAACACTGAAGCTTTCTTT. It encodes CASARDSQNTEAFF. This chain joins TRBV2 and TRBJ1-1, with TRBD1 matching 7 bases. Germline loops: CDR1 SNHLY, CDR2 FYNNEI. The CDR3 runs to 14 residues. With V trimmed by 8 bases and J by 2 bases, 8 bases remained unmatched. Combining the CDR3 with reference TRBV2 and TRBJ1-1 gives the whole variable domain EPEVTQTPSHQVTQMGQEVILRCVPISNHLYFYWYRQILGQKVEFLVSFYNNEISEKSEIFDDQFSVERPDGSNFTLKIRSTKLEDSAMYFCASARDSQNTEAFFGQGTRLTVV.

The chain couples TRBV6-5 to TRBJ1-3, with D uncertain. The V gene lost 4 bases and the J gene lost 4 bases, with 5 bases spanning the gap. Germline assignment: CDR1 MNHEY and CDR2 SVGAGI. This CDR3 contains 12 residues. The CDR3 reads CASSSQGNTIYF. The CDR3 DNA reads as TGTGCCAGCAGTTCGCAAGGAAACACCATATATTTT.

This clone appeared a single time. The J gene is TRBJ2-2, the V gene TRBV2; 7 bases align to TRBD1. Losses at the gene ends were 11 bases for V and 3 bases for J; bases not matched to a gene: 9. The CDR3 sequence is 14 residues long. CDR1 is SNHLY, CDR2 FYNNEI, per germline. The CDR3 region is CAGQPDRDTGELFF. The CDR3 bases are TGTGCCGGCCAACCCGACAGGGACACCGGGGAGCTGTTTTTT. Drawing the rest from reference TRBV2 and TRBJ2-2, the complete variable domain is EPEVTQTPSHQVTQMGQEVILRCVPISNHLYFYWYRQILGQKVEFLVSFYNNEISEKSEIFDDQFSVERPDGSNFTLKIRSTKLEDSAMYFCAGQPDRDTGELFFGEGSRLTVL.

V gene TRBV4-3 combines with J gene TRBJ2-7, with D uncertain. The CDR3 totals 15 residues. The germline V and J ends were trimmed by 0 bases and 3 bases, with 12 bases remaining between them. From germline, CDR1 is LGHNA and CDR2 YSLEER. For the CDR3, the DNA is TGCGCCAGCAGCCAAGATGGTTCTGGAATCTACGAGCAGTACTTC. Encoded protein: CASSQDGSGIYEQYF.

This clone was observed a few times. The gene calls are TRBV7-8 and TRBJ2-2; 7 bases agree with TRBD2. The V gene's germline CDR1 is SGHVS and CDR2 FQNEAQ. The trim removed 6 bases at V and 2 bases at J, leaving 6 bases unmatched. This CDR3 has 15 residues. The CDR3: CASRIAGLNTGELFF. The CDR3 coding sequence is TGTGCCAGCAGAATAGCGGGTCTAAACACCGGGGAGCTGTTTTTT.

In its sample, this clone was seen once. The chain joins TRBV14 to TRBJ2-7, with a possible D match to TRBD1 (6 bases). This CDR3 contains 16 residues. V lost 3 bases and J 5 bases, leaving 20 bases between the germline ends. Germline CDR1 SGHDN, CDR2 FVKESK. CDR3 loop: CASSHRQAGHVHEQYF. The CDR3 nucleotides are TGTGCCAGCAGCCACAGACAGGCCGGCCACGTCCACGAGCAGTACTTC. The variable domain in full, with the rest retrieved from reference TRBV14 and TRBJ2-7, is EAGVTQFPSHSVIEKGQTVTLRCDPISGHDNLYWYRRVMGKEIKFLLHFVKESKQDESGMPNNRFLAERTGGTYSTLKVQPAELEDSGVYFCASSHRQAGHVHEQYFGPGTRLTVT.

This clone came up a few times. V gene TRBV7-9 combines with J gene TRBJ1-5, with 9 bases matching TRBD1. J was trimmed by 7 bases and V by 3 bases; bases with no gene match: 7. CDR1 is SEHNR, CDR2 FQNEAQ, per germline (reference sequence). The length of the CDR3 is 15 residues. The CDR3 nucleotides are TGTGCCAGCAGCTTGGGACAGGGAGGGGGCCAGCCCCAGCATTTT. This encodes CASSLGQGGGQPQHF.